The rows below give T cell receptor beta chains drawn from one sample of a study of beta chain features in type 1 diabetes. The method was immunoSEQ multiplex PCR; TCRdb's version includes in-frame clones alone and lacks a portion of them. The sample includes fewer than 350,000 clones, approximately 15% of them seen just once. The sequenced material came from naive CD4+ T cells from blood. The receptors here all came from a man between 18 and 29 years old with type 1 diabetes. Each CDR3 is given with its conserved first and last residue. A D gene is named only where the DNA matches it firmly. Rows give clone size only sometimes, using once, few, many, or a class for an expanded clone.

CDR3 DNA	CDR3 protein	J gene	V gene	D gene	clone size
TGTGCCAGCAAACCAGCTTTTGAGAGGGCCCTCCACTTT	CASKPAFERALHF	TRBJ1-6	TRBV19	NA	NA
TGTGCCAGCTCGGGACAGATGAACACTGAAGCTTTCTTT	CASSGQMNTEAFF	TRBJ1-1	TRBV6-1	TRBD1	few
TGTGCCAGCAGCAAAGGGGCAGGGAGGCGTATTCAGCCCCAGCATTTT	CASSKGAGRRIQPQHF	TRBJ1-5	TRBV21-1	NA	few
TGTGCCAGCAGCCCCCGGGACAGCCCCTATGGCTACACCTTC	CASSPRDSPYGYTF	TRBJ1-2	TRBV7-9	TRBD1	NA
TGTGCCAGCAGCTTAGCTGTGGGACTAGATTCCCTCTCCTACGAGCAGTACTTC	CASSLAVGLDSLSYEQYF	TRBJ2-7	TRBV13	TRBD2	NA
TGTGCCACCGCGCGGCAGGGGGGTACCTACGAGCAGTACTTC	CATARQGGTYEQYF	TRBJ2-7	TRBV15	NA	NA
TGCGCCAGCAGCCAAGTGGGGACAGGGAAAAATGAGACCCAGTACTTC	CASSQVGTGKNETQYF	TRBJ2-5	TRBV4-1	TRBD1	NA
TGTGCCAGCAGCTTGAGGCAACAGGTTAGGATCTACGAGCAGTACTTC	CASSLRQQVRIYEQYF	TRBJ2-7	TRBV5-6	NA	few
TGTGCCAGCAGCCCAATGGGGGGGCTCGACACCGGGGAGCTGTTTTTT	CASSPMGGLDTGELFF	TRBJ2-2	TRBV7-6	NA	NA
TGTGCCAGCAGTTACTCTCTAGCGGGAGTTTACGAGCAGTACTTC	CASSYSLAGVYEQYF	TRBJ2-7	TRBV6-5	TRBD2	NA
TGTGCCAGCTCAACGACTAGCGGGAGGGCCCACGAGCAGTACTTC	CASSTTSGRAHEQYF	TRBJ2-7	TRBV2	TRBD2	few
TGTGCCTGGGGGGCAGGGGGTAATGAAAAACTGTTTTTT	CAWGAGGNEKLFF	TRBJ1-4	TRBV30	TRBD1	few
TGTGCCAGCAGTTTGAAGTCGCTAGCGGTTGGGGGAGATACGCAGTATTTT	CASSLKSLAVGGDTQYF	TRBJ2-3	TRBV27	TRBD2	NA
TGTGCCAGCAGTTCCCCTGGGTCAGGGGACACCGGGGAGCTGTTTTTT	CASSSPGSGDTGELFF	TRBJ2-2	TRBV28	NA	NA
TGTGCCAGCAGTGGGGGACTAGCGGGGGGCTCCTACAATGAGCAGTTCTTC	CASSGGLAGGSYNEQFF	TRBJ2-1	TRBV2	TRBD2	NA
TGTGCCTGGAGTGTAACTAGGCCCGAGACCCAGTACTTC	CAWSVTRPETQYF	TRBJ2-5	TRBV30	NA	NA
TGCGCCAGCAGCTTGGGAGGGCTGGAGGAGCAGTTCTTC	CASSLGGLEEQFF	TRBJ2-1	TRBV5-1	NA	NA
TGTGCCAGCAGCTCGGTGATCTCTGAAGCTTTCTTT	CASSSVISEAFF	TRBJ1-1	TRBV7-9	NA	NA
TGTGCCAGCAGCTCCCTTCGCGGGGAGGGTACGCAGTATTTT	CASSSLRGEGTQYF	TRBJ2-3	TRBV7-2	TRBD2	NA
TGCGCCAGCAGCCGCACGTACACCGGGACAGGGGGCGGCACCGGGGAGCTGTTTTTT	CASSRTYTGTGGGTGELFF	TRBJ2-2	TRBV4-3	TRBD1	few
TGTGCCAGCTCAACTGAAGCTGGGGCCAACGTCCTGACTTTC	CASSTEAGANVLTF	TRBJ2-6	TRBV18	NA	NA
TGTGCCAGCAGGAGACTAGCGGGAGGGCTCTACGAGCAGTACTTC	CASRRLAGGLYEQYF	TRBJ2-7	TRBV6-5	TRBD2	few
TGTGCCAGCTGGAGCGGGAGGGCCGAGGAGTTCTTC	CASWSGRAEEFF	TRBJ2-1	TRBV6-5	TRBD2	few
TGTGCCAGCAGTTCATCTATGGGACAGAGAGAGAACACTGAAGCTTTCTTT	CASSSSMGQRENTEAFF	TRBJ1-1	TRBV27	TRBD1	few
TGCAGCGTTTCGACTAGCGGGAGCTCCTACGAGCAGTACTTC	CSVSTSGSSYEQYF	TRBJ2-7	TRBV29-1	TRBD2	few
TGTGCCAGCAGCGCGGACAGCTACTCCTACGAGCAGTACTTC	CASSADSYSYEQYF	TRBJ2-7	TRBV5-4	NA	NA
TGTGCCTTATACACTGGACTAGCGGGGGGAACGAACACCGGGGAGCTGTTTTTT	CALYTGLAGGTNTGELFF	TRBJ2-2	TRBV30	TRBD2	NA
TGTGCCAGCAGTGAAACCGGGACACCAAAAAACATTCAGTACTTC	CASSETGTPKNIQYF	TRBJ2-4	TRBV28	NA	NA
TGTGCCAGCAGCTCCCCAGGGGAAAGGGGCTACACCTTC	CASSSPGERGYTF	TRBJ1-2	TRBV5-8	NA	NA
TGTGCCAGCAGTTTGGGCAGTGTATACGAGCAGTACTTC	CASSLGSVYEQYF	TRBJ2-7	TRBV28	NA	few
TGTGCCAGCAGCTTTCGGGACAGGGGTTTAGGCGAGCAGTACTTC	CASSFRDRGLGEQYF	TRBJ2-7	TRBV7-8	TRBD1	NA
TGTGCCAGCAGCCGGGGACCGGGACAGAACCAAGAGACCCAGTACTTC	CASSRGPGQNQETQYF	TRBJ2-5	TRBV14	TRBD1	NA
TGTGCCAGCAGTTCGGTGAGGCCGCAGCCCCAGCATTTT	CASSSVRPQPQHF	TRBJ1-5	TRBV28	NA	NA
TGTGCCAGCAGCCAAGTAGGCGGGGGTCGAACCTACGAGCAGTACTTC	CASSQVGGGRTYEQYF	TRBJ2-7	TRBV4-2	TRBD2	NA
TGTGCCAGCAGCTTAGCCTTCCAAGAGACCCAGTACTTC	CASSLAFQETQYF	TRBJ2-5	TRBV11-2	NA	NA
TGTGCCACCAGCAGAAGTATGACAGGGACCTACGAGCAGTACTTC	CATSRSMTGTYEQYF	TRBJ2-7	TRBV15	TRBD1	NA
TGTGCCAGTAGTATGGGACTAGCTCGGTCCCGGTTTGGCATTCAGTACTTC	CASSMGLARSRFGIQYF	TRBJ2-4	TRBV19	TRBD2	NA
TGCAGCGCCAAACAGAGTTCCGAACCCTACACTGAAGCTTTCTTT	CSAKQSSEPYTEAFF	TRBJ1-1	TRBV29-1	NA	NA
TGTGCCAGCAACCTATCCCCGGGACAGTCCTACGAGCAGTACTTC	CASNLSPGQSYEQYF	TRBJ2-7	TRBV5-8	TRBD1	few
TGTGCCAGCAGCCGACTAGCGGGGATCAACACCGGGGAGCTGTTTTTT	CASSRLAGINTGELFF	TRBJ2-2	TRBV7-2	TRBD2	NA
TGTGCCAGCAGTACCACTAGCGGGGGAACCTACGAGCAGTACTTC	CASSTTSGGTYEQYF	TRBJ2-7	TRBV6-6	TRBD2	few
TGCAGTACAGGGGGCACAGAGACCCAGTACTTC	CSTGGTETQYF	TRBJ2-5	TRBV20-1	TRBD1	NA
TGTGCCAGCAGAGGACAGGGAGGAGGGAACACTGAAGCTTTCTTT	CASRGQGGGNTEAFF	TRBJ1-1	TRBV2	TRBD1	NA
TGTGCCAGCAGCTACCTAGCGGGAGGGCCGGATACGCAGTATTTT	CASSYLAGGPDTQYF	TRBJ2-3	TRBV5-4	TRBD2	NA
TGTGCCAGCAGCTTAGGGCTAGCGAAAAGCTCCTACAATGAGCAGTTCTTC	CASSLGLAKSSYNEQFF	TRBJ2-1	TRBV11-2	NA	few
TGTGCCAGCAGTTTAACGGTTAGCGGGGGGAGATTCTCCTACAATGAGCAGTTCTTC	CASSLTVSGGRFSYNEQFF	TRBJ2-1	TRBV28	TRBD2	few
TGTGCCAGTAGTGGACAGAGCAATCAGCCCCAGCATTTT	CASSGQSNQPQHF	TRBJ1-5	TRBV19	NA	few
TGTGCCAGCAGCTTGGCAGCGGTTCATAACGAGCTGTTTTTT	CASSLAAVHNELFF	TRBJ2-2	TRBV7-2	NA	few
TGTGCCAGCTCACCACGAATAGATATGAACACCGGGGAGCTGTTTTTT	CASSPRIDMNTGELFF	TRBJ2-2	TRBV18	NA	few
TGTGCCAGCAGCGTAGCCCCAAGCGGGGATGAGACCCAGTACTTC	CASSVAPSGDETQYF	TRBJ2-5	TRBV9	TRBD2	NA
TGTGCCAGCAGGCCAGACAGCTCCAATGAAAAACTGTTTTTT	CASRPDSSNEKLFF	TRBJ1-4	TRBV27	NA	few
TGTGCCTGGAGTGTCGGGGACAGTCAATACGAGCAGTACTTC	CAWSVGDSQYEQYF	TRBJ2-7	TRBV30	TRBD1	NA
TGCAGCGTTTCCGGGACAGGGGGCTGGCGTGGCTACACCTTC	CSVSGTGGWRGYTF	TRBJ1-2	TRBV29-1	TRBD1	few
TGTGCCAGCACATACCCGGGACAGGTCTCAGATACGCAGTATTTT	CASTYPGQVSDTQYF	TRBJ2-3	TRBV21-1	NA	few
TGTGCCAGCAGTTTACGCGCTCGGGGGATGAGCTCCTACGAGCAGTACTTC	CASSLRARGMSSYEQYF	TRBJ2-7	TRBV27	NA	NA
TGTGCCAGCAGTGAGGAGGGTAGGAATGAGCAGTTCTTC	CASSEEGRNEQFF	TRBJ2-1	TRBV6-4	NA	few
TGTGCCAGCAGCTTGGGACTAGCGGGAGTAGGTGAGCAGTTCTTC	CASSLGLAGVGEQFF	TRBJ2-1	TRBV11-2	TRBD2	NA